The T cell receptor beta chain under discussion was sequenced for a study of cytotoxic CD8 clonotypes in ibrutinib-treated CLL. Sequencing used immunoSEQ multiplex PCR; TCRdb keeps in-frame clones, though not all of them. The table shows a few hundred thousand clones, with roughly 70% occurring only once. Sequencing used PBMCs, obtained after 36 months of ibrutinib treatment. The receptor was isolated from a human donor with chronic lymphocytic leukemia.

CDR3: CASTTTGANQPQHF. CDR3 coding DNA: TGTGCCAGTACTACGACAGGGGCGAATCAGCCCCAGCATTTT. The chain carries TRBV19 and TRBJ1-5, with 8 nucleotides matching TRBD1. This CDR3 is built from 14 residues. CDR1 and CDR2 (germline): LNHDA, SQIVND (reference sequence). V was clipped by 7 bases and J by 4 bases; unmatched bases: 6.